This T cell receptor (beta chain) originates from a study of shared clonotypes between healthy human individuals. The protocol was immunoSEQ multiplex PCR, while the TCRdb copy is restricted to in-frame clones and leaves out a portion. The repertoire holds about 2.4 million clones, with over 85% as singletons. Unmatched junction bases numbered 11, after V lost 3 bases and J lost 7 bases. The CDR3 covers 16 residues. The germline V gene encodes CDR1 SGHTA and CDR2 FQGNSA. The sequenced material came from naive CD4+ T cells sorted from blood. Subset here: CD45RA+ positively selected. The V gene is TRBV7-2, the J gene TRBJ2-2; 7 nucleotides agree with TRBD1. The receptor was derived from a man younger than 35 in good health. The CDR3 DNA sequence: TGTGCCAGCAGCTTGGAGGACAGGATGGTTGGCGGGGAGCTGTTTTTT. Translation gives CASSLEDRMVGGELFF.